This T cell receptor (beta chain) appears in the sequencing data of a study of T cell responses to AZD1222 COVID-19 vaccine. Points on this clone: The antigen is not known.

The data were produced by immunoSEQ multiplex PCR, yet TCRdb's version contains in-frame clones alone and is incomplete. The sample lists over 140,000 clones, over 90% occurring once. Study outcomes and limitations: Most donors were white British and more were female, and clonal diversity was possibly underestimated. Regions 160-218 and 743-854 dominated among vaccine-associated CD4 TCRs spanning spike. Breadth and depth of Spike-specific TCRs rose after two AZD1222 doses. Among AZD1222 vaccinees, only six or seven were seropositive at baseline.

Per germline, CDR1 MNHEY and CDR2 SVGAGI. V gave up 0 bases and J gave up 8 bases, with 13 bases separating them. The CDR3 is made up of 14 amino acids. The receptor's source is an adult who received the AZD1222 COVID-19 vaccine. This sample comprised peripheral blood, obtained 28 days after the second AZD1222 dose. The V call is TRBV6-5, the J call TRBJ1-2; D gene ambiguous. This CDR3 is CASSYSIGNGGYTF. Here the CDR3 DNA reads TGTGCCAGCAGTTACTCGATAGGTAACGGCGGCTACACCTTC.